This TCR beta chain came from a study of cytomegalovirus exposure and HLA in healthy donors. Study in general: From some 180 million T cells, an earlier analysis saw roughly 120 million unique TCR beta sequences.

PCR primers comprised 60 Vbeta and 13 Jbeta primers. Only in-frame clones appear in the TCRdb table, and some are missing; sequencing was by immunoSEQ multiplex PCR. The sample carries some 150,000 clones, 85% to 90% recorded once. V lost 10 bases and J lost 4, with 10 bases in between. This CDR3 has 12 residues. Germline CDR1 reads MGHRA; CDR2 reads YSYEKL. Study results and limitations: What TCR beta sequences reportedly achieved was accurate prediction of HLA-A and HLA-B alleles in most subjects.

Only a few counts were recorded for this clone. What it binds is not known. The chain joins TRBV4-1 to TRBJ1-4, with D perhaps matching TRBD1 (5 bases). This TCR was sampled from a woman aged 25 to 39 in good health and CMV-seronegative. The sequenced material came from PBMCs. CDR3 residues: CATKGYNEKLFF. The CDR3 region has the DNA TGCGCCACCAAGGGGTATAATGAAAAACTGTTTTTT.